This T cell receptor beta chain was recorded in a study of blood T cell repertoires in COVID-19. Turning to the study itself: Specimens from acute and convalescent COVID-19 originated in the United States, Italy and Spain. The analysed material was cDNA or gDNA that came from T cells, B-cell-depleted T cells, or PBMCs.

The V gene end was trimmed by 1 base and the J gene end by 8 bases; junction bases not matched to a gene: 8. Germline V gene data show CDR1 as SGHTA and CDR2 as FQGNSA. This CDR3 spans 15 amino acids. Original analysis: Nucleated cell number was recorded as an estimate derived from reference gene primer amplification. Data came from immunoSEQ multiplex PCR; TCRdb stores just in-frame clones and leaves some out. The V and J calls and the clone size are those of that table, but D and trimming were determined from the DNA. The sample lists 100,000 to 150,000 clones; approximately 80% were seen once. The rearrangement links TRBV7-2 to TRBJ2-1; 7 nucleotides align to TRBD1. This TCR was recovered from a woman aged 45-65 years with acute or convalescent COVID-19. The sequencing input was peripheral blood. The CDR3 DNA follows: TGTGCCAGCAGCTTAGGACAGGGAGATCTCCATGAGCAGTTCTTC. Translated: CASSLGQGDLHEQFF.